A selection of T cell receptor beta chains follows, all from one sample in a study of T cells in localized non-small cell lung cancer. Clones were sequenced by immunoSEQ multiplex PCR, and TCRdb holds only the in-frame ones, with some missing. The sample includes 52,000 or so clones, roughly 89% of them seen just once. The input for sequencing was peripheral blood, taken before any cancer treatment. The receptors come from a male donor aged 60 or older with stage III squamous cell lung carcinoma. The CDR3 runs from the conserved cysteine through the conserved F or W. Fields, in order: clone size, V gene, D gene, J gene, CDR3 protein, CDR3 DNA. D genes are given only for firm matches. The size field is filled for only some rows; it gives once, few, many or a size class.

>-|TRBV11-2|TRBD1|TRBJ2-5
CASRPGQGAIETQYF
TGTGCCAGCAGGCCGGGACAGGGGGCTATCGAGACCCAGTACTTC
>-|TRBV7-6|TRBD1|TRBJ2-1
CASSRSTGGAYNEQFF
TGTGCCAGCAGCCGCAGTACAGGGGGCGCCTACAATGAGCAGTTCTTC
>-|TRBV19|-|TRBJ1-1
CATRGPTSNTEAFF
TGTGCCACTAGAGGCCCCACATCGAACACTGAAGCTTTCTTT
>-|TRBV18|TRBD1|TRBJ2-7
CASSPGTDSGEQYF
TGTGCCAGCTCACCAGGGACAGACTCGGGGGAGCAGTACTTC
>-|TRBV29-1|-|TRBJ2-5
CSVQLTAELYF
TGCAGCGTCCAACTGACAGCCGAGCTGTACTTC
>-|TRBV11-3|TRBD2|TRBJ2-3
CASSLASGVSDTQYF
TGTGCCAGCAGCTTAGCTAGCGGGGTTTCAGATACGCAGTATTTT
>-|TRBV7-6|TRBD2|TRBJ2-3
CASSLAGGGGDTQYF
TGTGCCAGCAGCCTAGCGGGAGGAGGAGGGGATACGCAGTATTTT
>once|TRBV29-1|-|TRBJ1-2
CSAIIFGGASGYGYTF
TGCAGCGCCATCATTTTCGGAGGGGCCTCGGGGTATGGCTACACCTTC
>-|TRBV2|-|TRBJ1-2
CASSETVNYGYTF
TGTGCCAGCAGTGAGACGGTCAACTATGGCTACACCTTC
>-|TRBV5-1|TRBD2|TRBJ2-5
CASSFGTSGAQETQYF
TGCGCCAGCAGCTTCGGGACTAGCGGGGCTCAAGAGACCCAGTACTTC
>few|TRBV7-2|-|TRBJ1-2
CASSGDGEPDGYTF
TGTGCCAGCAGCGGGGACGGAGAACCCGATGGCTACACCTTC
>-|TRBV7-2|TRBD2|TRBJ2-5
CASSRVATSGGETQYF
TGTGCCAGCAGCCGCGTAGCGACTAGCGGGGGAGAGACCCAGTACTTC
>-|TRBV7-3|TRBD1|TRBJ2-3
CASSLAQGVGDTQYF
TGTGCCAGCAGCTTAGCACAGGGGGTGGGAGATACGCAGTATTTT
>-|TRBV9|-|TRBJ2-3
CASSVVGSSGDTQYF
TGTGCCAGCAGCGTAGTCGGAAGTTCGGGAGATACGCAGTATTTT
>-|TRBV7-9|-|TRBJ1-1
CASSSGTVNTEAFF
TGTGCCAGCAGCTCCGGGACTGTGAACACTGAAGCTTTCTTT
>-|TRBV4-2|-|TRBJ1-2
CASSQGRGSTYGYTF
TGTGCCAGCAGCCAAGGTAGGGGGTCTACCTATGGCTACACCTTC
>-|TRBV5-6|TRBD1|TRBJ1-2
CASSAHRQGLYNYGYTF
TGTGCCAGCAGCGCACACAGACAGGGGCTATACAACTATGGCTACACCTTC
>-|TRBV2|TRBD1|TRBJ2-2
CASFRDRNTGELFF
TGTGCCAGCTTCCGGGACAGGAACACCGGGGAGCTGTTTTTT
>-|TRBV7-8|-|TRBJ1-1
CASSSAGSTEAFF
TGTGCCAGCAGCTCCGCAGGGAGCACTGAAGCTTTCTTT
>-|TRBV19|TRBD1|TRBJ1-2
CASSARDRSYGYTF
TGTGCCAGTAGTGCGAGGGACAGGAGCTATGGCTACACCTTC
>-|TRBV10-2|TRBD2|TRBJ2-7
CASSATSGRAYEQYF
TGCGCCAGCAGTGCGACTAGCGGGAGGGCCTACGAGCAGTACTTC
>-|TRBV6-1|-|TRBJ1-2
CASTQIGFYGYTF
TGTGCCAGCACCCAAATAGGGTTCTATGGCTACACCTTC
>-|TRBV7-3|TRBD2|TRBJ2-1
CASGISGGHYNEQFF
TGTGCCAGCGGAATTAGCGGGGGACACTACAATGAGCAGTTCTTC
>-|TRBV11-3|-|TRBJ2-2
CASSVNQGAGELFF
TGTGCCAGCAGCGTAAACCAGGGAGCCGGGGAGCTGTTTTTT
>-|TRBV7-8|-|TRBJ2-5
CASSLDDSGTQYF
TGTGCCAGCAGCCTGGACGATTCGGGGACCCAGTACTTC
>-|TRBV5-1|-|TRBJ2-1
CASSRAPDLSYNEQFF
TGCGCCAGCAGCCGGGCCCCGGATCTCTCCTACAATGAGCAGTTCTTC
>-|TRBV6-5|TRBD1|TRBJ1-4
CASSTRTGGYEKLFF
TGTGCCAGCAGTACCCGGACAGGGGGCTATGAAAAACTGTTTTTT
>once|TRBV7-9|-|TRBJ2-3
CASSFRGGTTDTQYF
TGTGCCAGCAGCTTTAGGGGGGGGACCACAGATACGCAGTATTTT
>-|TRBV12-5|-|TRBJ1-1
CASGRQENTEAFF
TGTGCTAGTGGCCGACAGGAGAACACTGAAGCTTTCTTT
>once|TRBV29-1|-|TRBJ2-6
CSAKTGAGANVLTF
TGCAGCGCTAAAACGGGGGCCGGGGCCAACGTCCTGACTTTC
>-|TRBV5-1|TRBD2|TRBJ2-3
CASSRTSGSIDTQYF
TGCGCCAGCAGTCGGACTAGCGGGAGTATAGATACGCAGTATTTT
>-|TRBV7-9|-|TRBJ1-1
CASSFDPGMNTEAFF
TGTGCCAGCAGCTTTGACCCGGGGATGAACACTGAAGCTTTCTTT
>-|TRBV6-1|-|TRBJ1-2
CASSEATGHYGYTF
TGTGCCAGCAGTGAAGCCACAGGGCACTATGGCTACACCTTC
>-|TRBV27|TRBD1|TRBJ1-4
CASSQTGTGREKLFF
TGTGCCAGCAGCCAAACCGGGACAGGGAGAGAAAAACTGTTTTTT
>-|TRBV7-2|-|TRBJ1-5
CASSLIDNQPQHF
TGTGCCAGCAGCTTAATTGACAATCAGCCCCAGCATTTT
>-|TRBV2|-|TRBJ2-5
CASSELVVSGGKTQYF
TGTGCCAGCAGTGAGTTAGTGGTGTCAGGGGGGAAGACCCAGTACTTC
>once|TRBV4-1|-|TRBJ1-1
CASSYLSTGGGTEAFF
TGCGCCAGCAGCTACTTATCTACGGGAGGAGGCACTGAAGCTTTCTTT
>-|TRBV12-5|TRBD2|TRBJ2-2
CASGPGTSGVNTGELFF
TGTGCTAGTGGGCCCGGGACTAGCGGAGTGAACACCGGGGAGCTGTTTTTT
>-|TRBV6-5|-|TRBJ1-5
CASSYAGLNSNQPQHF
TGTGCCAGCAGTTACGCGGGACTTAATAGCAATCAGCCCCAGCATTTT
>few|TRBV4-3|-|TRBJ2-2
CASSQEGIARNTGELFF
TGCGCCAGCAGCCAAGAAGGAATAGCCAGGAACACCGGGGAGCTGTTTTTT
>once|TRBV28|-|TRBJ1-1
CASSTRWGMNTEAFF
TGTGCCAGCAGTACTCGGTGGGGAATGAACACTGAAGCTTTCTTT
>-|TRBV9|-|TRBJ1-1
CASSEGLNTEAFF
TGTGCCAGCAGCGAGGGGCTAAACACTGAAGCTTTCTTT
>-|TRBV7-2|TRBD1|TRBJ2-5
CASATGASQETQYF
TGTGCCAGCGCCACAGGGGCGTCCCAAGAGACCCAGTACTTC
>-|TRBV27|-|TRBJ2-1
CASSRQSGTYNEQFF
TGTGCCAGCAGCCGACAATCCGGGACTTACAATGAGCAGTTCTTC